The T cell receptor beta chain under discussion was sequenced for a study of OX40 agonist ivuxolimab in advanced cancers. Study details: The study treated patients with ivuxolimab, an agonistic anti-OX40 (CD134) antibody. In this trial design, patients received ivuxolimab intravenously at 0.01 to 10 mg/kg every 2 weeks.

The V gene end was trimmed by 6 bases and the J gene end by 4 bases; junction bases not matched to a gene: 2. CDR1 and CDR2 (germline): SQVTM, ANQGSEA. The CDR3 totals 12 residues. The table came from immunoSEQ multiplex PCR; TCRdb's copy has only in-frame clones and leaves some out. The table lists 40,000 or so clones, roughly 90% of them singletons. General observations from the study: Expanded clones were, on average, more numerous among CD8+ T cells than CD4+.

For this clone: Its antigen is not known.

The rearrangement joins TRBV29-1 to TRBJ2-7; 11 bases align to TRBD1. This TCR derives from an adult with an advanced solid tumor such as melanoma, head and neck, liver or kidney cancer. Sample: CD4+ or CD8+ T cells sorted from blood, taken in a trial of the OX40 agonist ivuxolimab. Here the CDR3 reads CSVGQGAYEQYF. The CDR3 DNA is TGCAGCGTAGGACAGGGGGCGTACGAGCAGTACTTC.